What follows are 25 T cell receptor beta chains derived from one specimen sequenced in a study of blood T cells in healthy people across ages (dated by TCRdb to between 2014 and 2017). Libraries were made using 5' RACE. The listed sequencing device is Illumina HiSeq 2500. The second PCR ran for about 6 to 11 cycles and used a J-beta primer mix along with a sample-barcoded 5' primer. TCRdb handled the public reads itself, with Q25 trimming in fastp and clone calling in MiXCR, and kept productive beta chains. Merged by CDR3 protein, the rows form single entries marked with the most common genes and DNA. Across this sample there are some 670,000 distinct CDR3 sequences, with under 65% seen only once. The ten largest make up roughly 12% of the sample. The sample consisted of blood. These receptors originate from a woman aged 80 or older in good health.

This clonotype was seen at least ten times. This rearrangement joins TRBV20-1 to TRBJ2-1; D may match TRBD1 or TRBD2 (5 bases each). Germline-derived CDR1 and CDR2 are DFQATT and SNEGSKA (reference sequence). The CDR3 sequence is 13 residues long. The ends were cut back, 3 bases at V and 5 bases at J, with 11 bases in the middle. In nucleotides, the CDR3 is TGCAGTGCTAGCTGGGGGTTGAACAATGAGCAGTTCTTC. Protein sequence: CSASWGLNNEQFF.

Concerning this clonotype: It may be a read error: a sequence one base away is much more abundant. V is TRBV29-1 and J is TRBJ2-7; possible D gene TRBD1, 6 bases. In germline, CDR1 is SQVTM, CDR2 ANQGSEA. This CDR3 spans 12 amino acids. Trimming pared 4 bases from V and 7 bases from J, leaving 14 bases between. This chain's CDR3 is CSVAGAAGEQYF. CDR3 in DNA: TGCAGCGTTGCAGGGGCCGCGGGTGAGCAGTACTTC.

The sample holds many counts of this clonotype. The rearrangement joins TRBV5-1 to TRBJ2-1, with D possibly TRBD2 on 5 matching bases. Germline CDR1 is SGHRS and CDR2 is YFSETQ. The CDR3 consists of 12 residues. The V end was cut by 2 bases, the J end by 9 bases, with 9 bases between. The CDR3 DNA reads as TGCGCCAGCAGCTTCGGGGTTGGTGAGCAGTTCTTC. Its translation is CASSFGVGEQFF.

The CDR3 coding sequence is TGTGCCAGCAGTTACTCGGGGGGTACTAGCACAGATACGCAGTATTTT. Amino acids: CASSYSGGTSTDTQYF. The V call is TRBV27, the J call TRBJ2-3, with 7 bases lining up with TRBD2. Germline loops: CDR1 MNHEY, CDR2 SMNVEV (reference sequence). Trimming cost V 4 bases and J 0 bases; bases outside gene matches: 7. This CDR3 contains 16 residues.

As for this clonotype: A much larger clone differs from this one at a single base, so this may be a read error. The chain joins TRBV10-3 to TRBJ2-7; D is ambiguous. Germline V CDR1 and CDR2: ENHRY, SYGVKD. The CDR3 contains 12 residues. The germline V and J ends were trimmed by 8 bases and 7 bases, with 15 bases remaining between them. The CDR3 protein is CAIGFRTNEQYF. CDR3 DNA sequence: TGTGCCATCGGGTTCAGGACCAATGAGCAGTACTTC.

This clonotype was detected only a few times. A much bigger clone sits one base away, suggesting this may be a read error. This chain links TRBV4-1 with TRBJ2-3; a weak D match, TRBD2 (6 bases). The V and J ends lost 0 bases and 1 base respectively, with 17 bases between them. This CDR3 is built from 18 residues. Germline assignment: CDR1 MGHRA and CDR2 YSYEKL. The CDR3 here is CASSQDLYRGGGTDTQYF. CDR3 bases: TGCGCCAGCAGCCAAGATCTTTACCGAGGAGGGGGCACAGATACGCAGTATTTT.

The chain carries TRBV29-1 and TRBJ1-6; D call uncertain. CDR3 size: 13 residues. V was clipped by 5 bases and J by 13 bases, with 18 bases between them. CDR1 is SQVTM, CDR2 ANQGSEA, per germline. The CDR3 loop reads CSVFSRLPNPLHF. As DNA, the CDR3 is TGCAGCGTTTTCAGCAGACTTCCTAACCCCCTCCACTTT.

The chain has TRBV4-1 and TRBJ2-1; TRBD2 matches at 9 bases. V dropped 1 base and J dropped 5; count of bases not matched to a gene: 9. This CDR3 has 17 residues. CDR1 and CDR2 from the germline V gene are MGHRA and YSYEKL. CDR3 nucleotides: TGCGCCAGCAGCCAAGGAGGGCGAGGACTAGCGAACAATGAGCAGTTCTTC. Amino acid sequence: CASSQGGRGLANNEQFF.

This clonotype was observed a single time. The chain joins TRBV30 to TRBJ1-2; D not resolved. CDR1 is GTSNPN and CDR2 is SVGIG in the germline V gene (reference sequence). V was pared by 7 bases and J by 7 bases, with 10 bases between. This CDR3 comprises 10 residues. CDR3 protein: CALRRGGYTF. The CDR3 DNA sequence: TGTGCCTTAAGACGAGGTGGCTACACCTTC.

V is TRBV7-2 and J is TRBJ2-1; 14 bases align to TRBD2. The end of the DNA aligns better with TRBJ2-7, so the J call may be wrong. CDR3 length: 18 residues. Looked up from germline, CDR1 is SGHTA and CDR2 is FQGNSA. CDR3 loop: CASSLRLAGGRGYNEQYF. In DNA form, the CDR3 reads TGTGCCAGCAGCTTGCGACTAGCGGGAGGGCGGGGCTACAATGAGCAGTACTTC.

This clonotype was found a few times. The V and J genes are TRBV2 and TRBJ1-5, with no clear D. CDR3 length: 16 residues. Trimming removed 2 bases from V and 0 bases from J, with 11 bases in between. CDR1 and CDR2 (germline): SNHLY, FYNNEI. CDR3 bases: TGTGCCAGCAGTGAAACCCGCTGGGGTAGCAATCAGCCCCAGCATTTT. Translating it yields CASSETRWGSNQPQHF.

This clonotype has at least ten counts. The chain employs TRBV7-2 and TRBJ1-5; the D is unclear. The V gene's germline CDR1 is SGHTA and CDR2 FQGNSA. CDR3 length: 15 residues. With 1 base removed from V and 0 bases from J, the gap between germline ends came to 7 bases. In DNA form, the CDR3 reads TGTGCCAGCAGCTTAGGGGTTTATAGCAATCAGCCCCAGCATTTT. Protein sequence: CASSLGVYSNQPQHF.

This clonotype was detected many times. The gene calls are TRBV15 and TRBJ1-4; 9 nucleotides align to TRBD1. This CDR3 spans 14 amino acids. Unmatched junction bases numbered 5, after V lost 5 bases and J lost 7 bases. Germline V gives CDR1 LNHNV, CDR2 YYDKDF (reference sequence). CDR3 coding DNA: TGTGCCACCAGCCCCGACAGGGGGAGTGAAAAACTGTTTTTT. Amino acids: CATSPDRGSEKLFF.

The chain is built from TRBV3-1 and TRBJ2-3; D is unclear. With 0 bases removed from V and 3 bases from J, the gap between germline ends came to 7 bases. Germline loops: CDR1 LGHDT, CDR2 YNNKEL (reference sequence). The CDR3 consists of 14 residues. CDR3 bases: TGTGCCAGCAGCCAAGATAGACTTACAGATACGCAGTATTTT. It encodes CASSQDRLTDTQYF.

As for this clonotype: At one end, the junction sequence differs from germline, possibly due to a read error. This chain joins TRBV27 and TRBJ2-1; possibly TRBD2 for D (6 bases). This CDR3 is 15 amino acids long. The germline V gene encodes CDR1 MNHEY and CDR2 SMNVEV (reference sequence). The CDR3, as DNA: TGTGCCTGCAGTCTAGCGCCGAGCTCCTACAATGAGCAGTTCTTC. This codes for CACSLAPSSYNEQFF.

The chain recombines TRBV18 with TRBJ1-5; possible D gene TRBD1, 5 bases. Trimming pared 2 bases from V and 1 base from J, leaving 12 bases between. CDR1 is KGHSH and CDR2 is LQKENI in the germline V gene. The CDR3 contains 16 residues. CDR3 protein: CASSPRPEGSNQPQHF. The CDR3 DNA reads TGTGCCAGCTCACCAAGACCGGAGGGGAGCAATCAGCCCCAGCATTTT.

This clonotype was seen once. The rearrangement links TRBV5-5 to TRBJ2-7, with TRBD1 matching 8 bases. The CDR3 is 15 amino acids. Germline CDR1 and CDR2: SGHKS and YYEKEE (reference sequence). Trimming cost V 0 bases and J 5 bases; bases outside gene matches: 7. Written as DNA, the CDR3 is TGTGCCAGCAGCTTGGGGGCGGCAGGGGGCCACGAGCAGTACTTC. The encoded protein is CASSLGAAGGHEQYF.

This clonotype was seen ten or more times. V is TRBV12-3 or TRBV12-4 and J is TRBJ2-2; D is ambiguous. This CDR3 is built from 13 residues. V shed 6 bases and J shed 5 bases, with 10 bases lying between them. The CDR3 here is CASSLINTGELFF. The CDR3 bases are TGTGCCAGCAGCTTAATAAATACCGGGGAGCTGTTTTTT.

This clonotype was detected many times. J is TRBJ2-1 and V is TRBV20-1; D is possibly TRBD1 (6 bases). CDR1 and CDR2 (germline): DFQATT, SNEGSKA (reference sequence). This CDR3 is built from 13 residues. V lost 6 bases, J lost 4 bases, and 13 bases lay in between. DNA of the CDR3: TGCAGTGCAGGGACACCCAATTACAATGAGCAGTTCTTC. It specifies CSAGTPNYNEQFF.

This clonotype was picked up a small number of times. The chain combines TRBV2 with TRBJ2-7; D not resolved. Per the germline V gene, CDR1 is SNHLY and CDR2 is FYNNEI. The length of the CDR3 is 11 residues. Trimming took 7 bases from V and 4 from J, leaving 8 bases between them. CDR3 bases: TGTGCCAGCACTTCCGCATACGAGCAGTACTTC. The encoded protein is CASTSAYEQYF. Full variable domain (rest looked up from reference TRBV2 and TRBJ2-7): EPEVTQTPSHQVTQMGQEVILRCVPISNHLYFYWYRQILGQKVEFLVSFYNNEISEKSEIFDDQFSVERPDGSNFTLKIRSTKLEDSAMYFCASTSAYEQYFGPGTRLTVT.

The V gene is TRBV11-2, the J gene TRBJ2-1, with 10 bases matching TRBD1. Losses at the gene ends were 4 bases for V and 7 bases for J; bases not matched to a gene: 13. Germline CDR1 is SGHAT and CDR2 is FQNNGV. CDR3 length: 17 amino acids. This chain's CDR3 is CASSYGPGQGKVNEQFF. DNA for the CDR3: TGTGCCAGCAGCTACGGACCGGGACAGGGGAAGGTAAATGAGCAGTTCTTC.

This clonotype turned up a few times. V and J are TRBV20-1 and TRBJ1-1; no clear D. The germline V gene has CDR1 DFQATT and CDR2 SNEGSKA (reference sequence). The CDR3 is made up of 14 amino acids. V was clipped by 1 base and J by 2 bases, with 11 bases between them. The CDR3 is CSARVLTDNTEAFF. The CDR3 nucleotides are TGCAGTGCTAGAGTTTTGACGGATAACACTGAAGCTTTCTTT.

Points on this clonotype: At one of its ends the junction is not consistent with the germline gene, which may arise from a read error. V gene TRBV27 combines with J gene TRBJ2-3; 8 positions match TRBD2. CDR1 and CDR2 (germline): MNHEY, SMNVEV (reference sequence). This CDR3 is 16 amino acids long. CDR3 in amino acids: CASSSPGTSGADTRYF. Here the CDR3 DNA reads TGTGCCAGCAGTTCACCCGGGACTAGTGGAGCAGATACGCGGTATTTT.

In its sample, this clonotype was seen many times. This sequence joins TRBV5-1 and TRBJ2-3; D unresolved. The ends were cut back, 3 bases at V and 0 bases at J, with 8 bases in the middle. CDR1 and CDR2 from the germline V gene are SGHRS and YFSETQ. The CDR3 is made up of 14 amino acids. This CDR3 reads CASSSLGSTDTQYF. CDR3 sequence (DNA): TGCGCCAGCAGCTCCCTCGGCAGCACAGATACGCAGTATTTT.

The J gene is TRBJ1-2, the V gene TRBV6-5, with a weak D call TRBD1 (6 bases). CDR1 and CDR2 (germline): MNHEY, SVGAGI. Trimming pared 2 bases from V and 4 bases from J, leaving 8 bases between. The CDR3 length is 13 residues. This chain's CDR3 is CASSYRQAYGYTF. CDR3 sequence (DNA): TGTGCCAGCAGTTACAGACAGGCCTATGGCTACACCTTC.